This T cell receptor beta chain appears in the sequencing data of a study of T cells in Graves' hyperthyroidism and ophthalmopathy. TCR beta CDR3 sequences were amplified from RNA transcripts. First-round RT-PCR of the TCR CDR3 relied on the HTBI primer set. TCRdb re-analysed the multiplex PCR reads in MiXCR, keeping a single row per CDR3 protein. The data contain 500,000 to 600,000 distinct CDR3 sequences, roughly 45% of them singletons. Points from the study as a whole: Among clonotypes expanded in thyroid above 0.001, most were also found in blood. Ophthalmopathy and stable hyperthyroidism were told apart by a 13 V-J model.

As for this clonotype: Its specificity is not known.

Losses at the gene ends were 0 bases for V and 5 bases for J; bases not matched to a gene: 5. The germline gives CDR1 SGDLS, CDR2 YYNGEE. The CDR3 totals 16 residues. The V gene is TRBV9, the J gene TRBJ1-2, with TRBD1 matching over 12 bases. Material: peripheral blood or thyroid tissue (not recorded which). The receptor was isolated from an adult woman with Graves' disease, either hyperthyroidism or ophthalmopathy (not recorded which). The CDR3 coding sequence is TGTGCCAGCAGCGTAGAGACGGGACAGGGGGCGTATGGCTACACCTTC. Translating it yields CASSVETGQGAYGYTF.